This T cell receptor (beta chain) was documented in a study of response to subunit inactivated influenza vaccine. CDR1 and CDR2 (germline): DFQATT, SNEGSKA (reference sequence). This CDR3 region has 12 residues. V dropped 4 bases and J dropped 7 bases, with 11 bases sitting between them. This clonotype was detected many times. Its antigen remains unidentified. Study observations and caveats: Seasonal influenza vaccination, on each occasion, was suggested by the authors to recruit few new T cells.

TCRdb recomputed calls from the RT-PCR reads with MiXCR, one row per CDR3 protein. The table has around 320,000 distinct CDR3 sequences, around 20% seen once. The clonotype comes from a man between 50 and 75 years old who received an inactivated influenza vaccine. The gene calls are TRBV20-1 and TRBJ1-5, with D unresolved. Sample: PBMCs from blood, taken about 20 months after vaccination. The CDR3 bases are TGCAGTGCTAATGAAGGGAGGCAGCCCCAGCATTTT. It specifies CSANEGRQPQHF.